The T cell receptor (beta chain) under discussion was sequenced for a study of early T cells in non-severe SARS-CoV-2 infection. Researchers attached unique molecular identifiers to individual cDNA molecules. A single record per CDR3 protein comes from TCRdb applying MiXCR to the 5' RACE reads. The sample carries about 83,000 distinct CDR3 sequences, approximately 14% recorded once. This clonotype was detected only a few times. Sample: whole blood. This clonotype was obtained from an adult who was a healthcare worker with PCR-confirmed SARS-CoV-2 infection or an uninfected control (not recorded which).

DNA of the CDR3: TGTGCCAGCGGACTAGCGGTCTACGAGCAGTACTTC. Translation gives CASGLAVYEQYF. This chain links TRBV28 with TRBJ2-7; 10 bases agree with TRBD2. Germline CDR1 reads MDHEN; CDR2 reads SYDVKM. V gave up 8 bases and J gave up 3 bases; unmatched junction bases: 1. CDR3 length equals 12 residues.